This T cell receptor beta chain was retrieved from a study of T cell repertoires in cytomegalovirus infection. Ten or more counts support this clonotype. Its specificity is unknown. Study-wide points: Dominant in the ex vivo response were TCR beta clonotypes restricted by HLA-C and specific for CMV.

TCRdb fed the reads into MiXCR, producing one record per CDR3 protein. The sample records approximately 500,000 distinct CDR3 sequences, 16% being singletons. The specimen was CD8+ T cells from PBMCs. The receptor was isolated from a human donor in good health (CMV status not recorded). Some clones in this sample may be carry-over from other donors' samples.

The CDR3 loop is CASSQDLGGTEAFF. DNA for the CDR3: TGCGCCAGCAGCCAAGACTTGGGGGGCACTGAAGCTTTCTTT. V and J are TRBV4-1 and TRBJ1-1; D may be TRBD1 (5 bases). Trimming removed 0 bases at V and 4 bases at J, with 9 bases between. The CDR3 is 14 residues long. CDR1 is MGHRA and CDR2 is YSYEKL in the germline V gene.